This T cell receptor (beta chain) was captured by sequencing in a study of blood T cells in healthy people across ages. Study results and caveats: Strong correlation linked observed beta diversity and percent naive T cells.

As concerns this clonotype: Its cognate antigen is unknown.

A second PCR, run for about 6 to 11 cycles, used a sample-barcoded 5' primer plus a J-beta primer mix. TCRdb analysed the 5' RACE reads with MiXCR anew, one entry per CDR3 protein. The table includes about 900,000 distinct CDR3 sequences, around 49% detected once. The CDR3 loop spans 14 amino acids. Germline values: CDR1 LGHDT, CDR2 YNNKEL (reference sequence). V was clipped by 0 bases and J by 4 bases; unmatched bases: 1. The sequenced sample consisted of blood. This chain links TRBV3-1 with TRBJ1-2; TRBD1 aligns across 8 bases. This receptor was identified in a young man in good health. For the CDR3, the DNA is TGTGCCAGCAGCCAAGAAGGGACAGGCTATGGCTACACCTTC. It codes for CASSQEGTGYGYTF.